This TCR beta chain emerged from a study of cytomegalovirus exposure and HLA in healthy donors. Study conclusions and caveats: The investigators catalogued 164 TCR beta chains as cytomegalovirus-associated. Most of the CMV-associated TCR beta chains (in a later analysis) appeared to be HLA-restricted. Presence/absence analyses supposed approximately even sequencing depth among donors.

The PCR was carried out with 60 Vbeta primers and 13 Jbeta primers. This table comes from immunoSEQ multiplex PCR, and its TCRdb copy is limited to in-frame clones, with some not included. Seen here are some 65,000 clones, 60% to 65% observed once, and the top ten hold approximately 2.6%. Participants comprised healthy donors of bone marrow. Per the germline V gene, CDR1 is MNHEY and CDR2 is SVGAGI. Trimming shortened V by 6 bases and J by 0 bases, and 5 bases separated the two germline ends. This CDR3 has 12 amino acids. Of note for this clone: What it binds is unknown.

The specimen was PBMCs. This TCR was sampled from a man aged 30 to 45 in good health and CMV-seronegative. The rearrangement links TRBV6-5 to TRBJ1-2; D not resolved. CDR3 sequence (DNA): TGTGCCAGCAGCCGCGCTAACTATGGCTACACCTTC. Translation gives CASSRANYGYTF.